A selection of T cell receptor beta chains follows, all from one sample in a study of T cell responses to AZD1222 COVID-19 vaccine. The table came from immunoSEQ multiplex PCR; TCRdb's copy has only in-frame clones and leaves some out. The table shows 84,000 or so clones, with approximately 92% occurring only once. The specimen comprised peripheral blood, sampled on day 0 of AZD1222 vaccination. The receptors were sampled from an adult in good health. CDR3s include the opening cysteine and the closing phenylalanine or tryptophan. Fields, in order: V gene, clone size, D gene, J gene, CDR3 protein, CDR3 DNA. The D gene is left open where the match is weak. Some rows mark clone size as missing; the rest say once, few, many or name a class of expanded clone.

TRBV29-1	-	-	TRBJ2-3	CSVAGSTFTDTQYF	TGCAGCGTTGCTGGCTCGACCTTCACAGATACGCAGTATTTT
TRBV6-5	-	-	TRBJ1-2	CASSYSHGGVGYTF	TGTGCCAGCAGTTACTCTCACGGGGGCGTGGGCTACACCTTC
TRBV4-2	-	TRBD2	TRBJ2-1	CASSQEGLAGLYNEQFF	TGTGCCAGCAGCCAAGAAGGGCTAGCGGGACTTTACAATGAGCAGTTCTTC
TRBV19	-	-	TRBJ1-1	CASTPPGVVLKAFF	TGTGCCAGTACCCCCCCCGGCGTTGTATTGAAAGCTTTCTTT
TRBV4-3	-	-	TRBJ1-6	CASSLRGSPLHF	TGCGCCAGCAGCCTTAGGGGATCACCCCTCCACTTT
TRBV5-5	-	-	TRBJ1-4	CASSLPWDLTNEKLFF	TGTGCCAGCAGCTTGCCTTGGGATCTAACTAATGAAAAACTGTTTTTT
TRBV27	-	-	TRBJ2-7	CASSRTGPFYEQYF	TGTGCCAGCAGTAGAACAGGGCCTTTCTACGAGCAGTACTTC
TRBV18	once	TRBD1	TRBJ2-5	CASSPPTGGREETQYF	TGTGCCAGCTCACCACCGACAGGGGGCAGAGAGGAGACCCAGTACTTC
TRBV4-1	-	-	TRBJ1-5	CASSRKSGGDSNQPQHF	TGCGCCAGCAGCCGAAAAAGCGGGGGGGATAGCAATCAGCCCCAGCATTTT
TRBV4-3	-	-	TRBJ1-2	CASSNGVNYGYTF	TGCGCCAGCAGCAACGGGGTGAACTATGGCTACACCTTC
TRBV9	-	-	TRBJ1-6	CASSVGGQYNSPLHF	TGTGCCAGCAGCGTAGGGGGGCAGTATAATTCACCCCTCCACTTT
TRBV6-5	-	-	TRBJ2-3	CASRTTDTQYF	TGTGCCAGCAGGACCACAGATACGCAGTATTTT
TRBV5-6	once	TRBD2	TRBJ2-3	CASSLGLAGVRGNTDTQYF	TGTGCCAGCAGCTTGGGACTAGCGGGAGTACGGGGAAACACAGATACGCAGTATTTT
TRBV19	-	-	TRBJ2-3	CASKPYRGGFTDTQYF	TGTGCCAGTAAGCCCTACAGGGGGGGATTCACAGATACGCAGTATTTT
TRBV15	-	-	TRBJ2-2	CATKAPQLNTGELFF	TGTGCCACCAAAGCACCCCAGCTGAACACCGGGGAGCTGTTTTTT
TRBV9	-	TRBD2	TRBJ2-2	CASSVVPSGTTGELFF	TGTGCCAGCAGCGTAGTCCCTAGCGGGACAACCGGGGAGCTGTTTTTT
TRBV7-9	-	TRBD1	TRBJ1-5	CASSLSRTGDQPQHF	TGTGCCAGCAGTCTTAGTCGGACAGGGGATCAGCCCCAGCATTTT
TRBV20-1	-	-	TRBJ2-1	CAGHEINEQFF	TGCGCGGGCCACGAAATCAATGAGCAGTTCTTC
TRBV6-1	-	-	TRBJ1-5	CASSDHRVGNQPQHF	TGTGCCAGCAGTGACCACAGGGTTGGCAATCAGCCCCAGCATTTT
TRBV30	-	-	TRBJ2-1	CAWSDGNEQFF	TGTGCCTGGAGTGATGGCAATGAGCAGTTCTTC
TRBV28	-	-	TRBJ1-5	CGGGTSGNQPQHF	TGTGGCGGGGGGACGTCGGGCAATCAGCCCCAGCATTTT
TRBV28	-	TRBD1	TRBJ1-2	CASSPTGLFSYTF	TGTGCCAGCAGTCCGACAGGGCTTTTTAGCTACACCTTC
TRBV27	-	-	TRBJ1-5	CASSMGVSNQPQHF	TGTGCCAGCAGCATGGGGGTTAGCAATCAGCCCCAGCATTTT
TRBV5-6	-	-	TRBJ2-3	CASSSGVDTQYF	TGTGCCAGCAGCTCCGGGGTAGATACGCAGTATTTT
TRBV29-1	-	-	TRBJ2-7	CSADGGTTSYEQYF	TGCAGCGCCGATGGCGGGACCACCTCCTACGAGCAGTACTTC
TRBV19	-	-	TRBJ1-1	CASSQGVWNTEAFF	TGTGCCAGTAGTCAAGGGGTGTGGAACACTGAAGCTTTCTTT
TRBV6-5	-	-	TRBJ1-4	CASRGGSNEKLFF	TGTGCCAGCAGGGGGGGAAGTAATGAAAAACTGTTTTTT
TRBV6-5	few	-	TRBJ2-1	CASRRDTDNEQFF	TGTGCCAGCAGGCGGGACACGGACAATGAGCAGTTCTTC
TRBV25-1	-	TRBD2	TRBJ2-1	CASSERGLAEYNEQFF	TGTGCCAGCAGTGAACGGGGACTAGCGGAATACAATGAGCAGTTCTTC
TRBV5-5	-	TRBD1	TRBJ2-6	CASSRTGGDVLTF	TGTGCCAGCAGCCGGACAGGGGGGGACGTCCTGACTTTC
TRBV19	-	-	TRBJ2-7	CASSNLRQAGSYEQYF	TGTGCCAGTAGTAACCTCCGACAGGCGGGATCCTACGAGCAGTACTTC
TRBV18	-	TRBD2	TRBJ2-5	CASSPPGSGFQETQYF	TGTGCCAGCTCACCGCCGGGTAGCGGGTTCCAAGAGACCCAGTACTTC
TRBV14	-	TRBD1	TRBJ1-6	CASSPGQGASSYNSPLHF	TGTGCCAGCAGCCCCGGACAGGGGGCGAGCTCCTATAATTCACCCCTCCACTTT
TRBV28	-	-	TRBJ2-3	CASYPQGGAETDTQYF	TGTGCCAGCTACCCTCAGGGGGGCGCGGAGACAGATACGCAGTATTTT
TRBV7-9	-	-	TRBJ2-7	CASSPPSASEQYF	TGTGCCAGCAGCCCGCCCTCGGCCAGCGAGCAGTACTTC
TRBV3-1/TRBV3-2	-	TRBD2	TRBJ2-2	CASSLPGTRDTGELFF	TGTGCCAGCAGCCTTCCGGGGACTAGGGACACCGGGGAGCTGTTTTTT
TRBV27	-	-	TRBJ2-7	CASSTGPFYEQYF	TGTGCCAGCAGTACAGGGCCCTTCTACGAGCAGTACTTC
TRBV24-1	-	-	TRBJ2-5	CATSAKPQETQYF	TGTGCCACCAGTGCTAAGCCCCAAGAGACCCAGTACTTC
TRBV7-9	-	-	TRBJ2-7	CASSFPATRGRYEQYF	TGTGCCAGCAGCTTCCCAGCCACACGGGGAAGATACGAGCAGTACTTC
TRBV5-4	-	-	TRBJ2-5	CASSSGVLGETQYF	TGTGCCAGCAGCTCAGGGGTTCTTGGGGAGACCCAGTACTTC
TRBV6-1	-	TRBD2	TRBJ2-1	CASREAGGPVEDEQFF	TGTGCCAGCAGGGAAGCGGGAGGGCCCGTAGAAGACGAGCAGTTCTTC